The clone carrying this TCR beta chain has just a few counts. Antigen unknown. The CDR3 length is 16 residues. The germline V and J ends were trimmed by 3 bases and 0 bases, with 12 bases remaining between them. In germline, CDR1 is KGHSH, CDR2 LQKENI. This specimen comes from a study of beta chain features in type 1 diabetes. Study-wide results and caveats: Moderate but significant shortening of TCRB CDR3s was recorded in all four CD4+ subsets from Type 1 diabetes patients. VDJ junctions in type 1 diabetes patients carried more deletions and fewer insertions.

The sequenced template was cDNA made from the entire isolated RNA. The table came from immunoSEQ multiplex PCR; TCRdb's copy has only in-frame clones and leaves some out. The sample contains around 280,000 clones, over 14% of which appear only once. Sequenced: naive CD4+ T cells from blood. V usage is TRBV18 and J usage is TRBJ2-1; tentative D call: TRBD2 (6 bases). This TCR was sampled from a man aged 18 to 30 with type 1 diabetes. In DNA, the CDR3 is TGTGCCAGCTCACCCTGGGGGGTCAGCTCCTACAATGAGCAGTTCTTC. Protein product: CASSPWGVSSYNEQFF.